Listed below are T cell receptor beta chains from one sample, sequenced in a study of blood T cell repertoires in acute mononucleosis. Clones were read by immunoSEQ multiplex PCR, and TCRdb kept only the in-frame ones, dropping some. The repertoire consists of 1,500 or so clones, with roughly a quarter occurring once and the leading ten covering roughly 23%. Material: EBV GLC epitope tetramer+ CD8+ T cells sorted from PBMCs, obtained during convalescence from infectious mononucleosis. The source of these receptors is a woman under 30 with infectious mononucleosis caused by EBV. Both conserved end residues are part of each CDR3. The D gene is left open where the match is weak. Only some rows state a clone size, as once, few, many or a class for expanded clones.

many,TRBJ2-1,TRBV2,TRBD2,TGTGCCAGCCAGAACGGGACTATTCTCCCCAATGAGCAGTTCTTC,CASQNGTILPNEQFF
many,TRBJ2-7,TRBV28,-,TGTGCCAGCAGCTGGAACTACGAGCAGTACTTC,CASSWNYEQYF
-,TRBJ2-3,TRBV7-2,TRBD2,TGTGTCAGCAGCCGGACAAGCGGGAATGGCGATACGAAGTATTTT,CVSSRTSGNGDTKYF
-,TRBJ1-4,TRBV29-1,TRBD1,TGCAGCGTCGCCGGGACAGGGGGCACTAATGAAAAACTGTTTTTT,CSVAGTGGTNEKLFF
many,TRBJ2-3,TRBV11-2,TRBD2,TGTGCCAGCAGCTTAGGGAGCGGGAGTGGCGATACGCAGTATTTT,CASSLGSGSGDTQYF
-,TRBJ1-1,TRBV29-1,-,TGCAGCGTGGGGGGGGCGAACACTGAAGCTTTCTTT,CSVGGANTEAFF
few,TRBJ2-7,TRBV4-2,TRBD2,TGTGCCAGCAGCCAAGAAGCGGGGAGCTCCTACGAGCAGTACTTC,CASSQEAGSSYEQYF
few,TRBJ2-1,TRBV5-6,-,TGTGCCAGCAGTGTAAGTGGGGAAACCTTTTACAATGAGCAGTTCTTC,CASSVSGETFYNEQFF
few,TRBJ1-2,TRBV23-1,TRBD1,TGCGCCAGCAGTCAACGACAGGGGGCCCACTATGGCTACACCTTC,CASSQRQGAHYGYTF
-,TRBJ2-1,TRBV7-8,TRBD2,TGTGCCAGCCCTCTAGTTGGCGGGAGATACAATGAGCAGTTCTTC,CASPLVGGRYNEQFF
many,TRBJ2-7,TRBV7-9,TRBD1,TGTGCCAGCAGCTCACCGGGACAGACCTACGAGCAGTACTTC,CASSSPGQTYEQYF
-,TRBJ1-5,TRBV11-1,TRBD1,TGTGCCAGCAGCTATGGACAGGGTGGGTACAATCAGCCCCAGCATTTT,CASSYGQGGYNQPQHF
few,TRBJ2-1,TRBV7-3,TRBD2,TGTGCCAGCACCGACGGGACTATTCTCCCCAATGAGCAGTTCTTC,CASTDGTILPNEQFF
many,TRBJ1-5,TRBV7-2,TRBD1,TGTGCCAGCAGCTATGGACAGGGTGGGTACAATCAGCCCCAGCATTTT,CASSYGQGGYNQPQHF
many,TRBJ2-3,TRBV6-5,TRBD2,TGTGCCAGCAGCTACGGGACTAGCCAAGATACGCAGTATTTT,CASSYGTSQDTQYF
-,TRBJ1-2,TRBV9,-,TGTGCCAGCGACGACGACCGACAGGTTAACTATGGCTACACCTTC,CASDDDRQVNYGYTF
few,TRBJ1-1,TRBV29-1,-,TGCAGCGTGGGGTTACAGTCGAACACTGAAGCTTTCTTT,CSVGLQSNTEAFF
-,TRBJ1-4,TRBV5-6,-,TGCGCCAGCAGCTTGGGTGCAGGGTTAGGTGAAAAACTGTTTTTT,CASSLGAGLGEKLFF
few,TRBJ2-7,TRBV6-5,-,TGTGCCAGCTCCCCGTCACAGCAATTCTACGAGCAGTACTTC,CASSPSQQFYEQYF
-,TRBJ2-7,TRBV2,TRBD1,TGCGCCAGCAGCCCCGGGACAGGGGGCTCAGAGCAGTACTTC,CASSPGTGGSEQYF
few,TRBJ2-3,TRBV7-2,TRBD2,TGTGCCAGCAGCCGGACAAGCGGGAGTGGCGATACGACGTATTTT,CASSRTSGSGDTTYF
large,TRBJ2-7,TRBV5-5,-,TGTGCCAGCAGCTTGAGGGTAGGAGGCAGTGGTTACGAGCAGTACTTC,CASSLRVGGSGYEQYF
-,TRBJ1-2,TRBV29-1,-,TGCAGCGTTGAAGGGGATACCTTC,CSVEGDTF
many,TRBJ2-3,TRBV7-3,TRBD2,TGTGCCAGCAGCTACGGGACTAGCCAAGATACGCAGTATTTT,CASSYGTSQDTQYF
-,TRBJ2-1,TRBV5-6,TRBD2,TGTGCCAGCAGCGGGGAAGGACTAGCGGTCTACAATGAGCAGTTCTTC,CASSGEGLAVYNEQFF
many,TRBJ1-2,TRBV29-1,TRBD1,TGCAGCGTTTACGGGGAGGGGGCGGGGGACACCTTC,CSVYGEGAGDTF
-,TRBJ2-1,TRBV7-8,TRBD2,TGTGCCAGCAGCCAAGAGGTTCCCTTATCGACTAGCGGCAATGAGCAGTTCTTC,CASSQEVPLSTSGNEQFF
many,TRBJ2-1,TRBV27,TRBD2,TGTGCCAGCAGCATCCTAGCGGGAGCGTCAAATGAGCAGTTCTTC,CASSILAGASNEQFF
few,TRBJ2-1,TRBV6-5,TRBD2,TGTGCCAGCAGTCCGACTAGCGGGAGTGTCTATGAGCAGTTCTTC,CASSPTSGSVYEQFF
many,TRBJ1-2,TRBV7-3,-,TGTGCCAGCAGCTCCCAGGGGACGCCAAACTATGGCTACACCTTC,CASSSQGTPNYGYTF
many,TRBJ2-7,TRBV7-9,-,TGTGCCAGCAGCTTGAGGGTAGGAGGCAGTGGTTACGAGCAGTACTTC,CASSLRVGGSGYEQYF
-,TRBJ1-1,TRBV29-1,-,TGCAGGGTGGGGGGACTGGCGAACACTGAAGCTTTCTTT,CRVGGLANTEAFF
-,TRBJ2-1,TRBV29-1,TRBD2,TGCAGCGCCTTACCGGGACTACTCAATGAGCAGTTCTTC,CSALPGLLNEQFF
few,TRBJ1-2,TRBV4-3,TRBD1,TGCGCCAGCAGCCTAGGACAGGGGGATGGCTACACCTTC,CASSLGQGDGYTF
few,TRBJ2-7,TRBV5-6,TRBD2,TGTGCCAGCAGCCCCACTAGCGGGAGTATCTACGAGCAGTACTTC,CASSPTSGSIYEQYF
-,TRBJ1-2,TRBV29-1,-,TGCAGCGTTGAGGGGGACACCTTC,CSVEGDTF
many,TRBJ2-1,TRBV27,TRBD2,TGTGCCAGCACCGACGGGACTATTCTCCCCAATGAGCAGTTCTTC,CASTDGTILPNEQFF
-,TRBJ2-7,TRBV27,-,TGTGCCAGCTGTTTTTCGATAGCGGCTACAGCCTACGAGCTGTACTTC,CASCFSIAATAYELYF
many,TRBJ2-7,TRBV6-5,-,TGTGCCAGCAGTTCGCACAACTCCTACGAGCAGTACTTC,CASSSHNSYEQYF
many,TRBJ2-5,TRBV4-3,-,TGCGCCAGCAGTCCCTTCTACGACGGATCCCAAGAGACCCAGTACTTC,CASSPFYDGSQETQYF
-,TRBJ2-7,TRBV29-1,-,TGCAGCGGGGAGGGGGGCGAAGCCTACGAGCAGTACTTC,CSGEGGEAYEQYF
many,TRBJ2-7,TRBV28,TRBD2,TGTGCCAGCAGAAGACTAGCGGAAACCTACGAGCAGTACTTC,CASRRLAETYEQYF
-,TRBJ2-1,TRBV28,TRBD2,TGTGCCAGCAGCCCTCTAGTTGGCGGGAGATACAATGAGCAGTTCTTC,CASSPLVGGRYNEQFF
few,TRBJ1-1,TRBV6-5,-,TGTGCAGCACCAACCGGGAAATCGGACACTGAAGCTTTCTTT,CAAPTGKSDTEAFF
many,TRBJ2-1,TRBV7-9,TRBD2,TGTGCCAGCAGCGGGGAAGGACTAGCGGTCTACAATGAGCAGTTCTTC,CASSGEGLAVYNEQFF
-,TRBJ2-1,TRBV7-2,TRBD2,TGTGCCAGCAGCCGGACAAGCGGGAGATACAATGAGCAGTTCTTC,CASSRTSGRYNEQFF
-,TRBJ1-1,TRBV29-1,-,TGCAGCGTGGGGGGACGGGTGATCACTGAAGCTTTCTTT,CSVGGRVITEAFF
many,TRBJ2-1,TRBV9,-,TGTGCCAGCAGCACCGTAACTAGCTCCTACAATGAGCAGTTCTTC,CASSTVTSSYNEQFF
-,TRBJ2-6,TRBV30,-,TGTGCCTGGTTTGTCCCGCGTATAACAAAGTCGGGCCAACGCCTGACTTTC,CAWFVPRITKSGQRLTF
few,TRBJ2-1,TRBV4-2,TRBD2,TGTGCCAGCAGCATCCTAGCGGGAGCGTCAAATGAGCAGTTCTTC,CASSILAGASNEQFF
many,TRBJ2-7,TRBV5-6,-,TGTGCCAGCAGTTCGCACAACTCCTACGAGCAGTACTTC,CASSSHNSYEQYF
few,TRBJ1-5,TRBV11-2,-,TGCGCCAGCAGCATTACCCCTGGACGGGACAATCAGCCCCAGCATTTT,CASSITPGRDNQPQHF
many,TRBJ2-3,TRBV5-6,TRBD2,TGTGCCAGCAGCCGGACAAGCGGGAGTGGCGATACGCAGTATTTT,CASSRTSGSGDTQYF